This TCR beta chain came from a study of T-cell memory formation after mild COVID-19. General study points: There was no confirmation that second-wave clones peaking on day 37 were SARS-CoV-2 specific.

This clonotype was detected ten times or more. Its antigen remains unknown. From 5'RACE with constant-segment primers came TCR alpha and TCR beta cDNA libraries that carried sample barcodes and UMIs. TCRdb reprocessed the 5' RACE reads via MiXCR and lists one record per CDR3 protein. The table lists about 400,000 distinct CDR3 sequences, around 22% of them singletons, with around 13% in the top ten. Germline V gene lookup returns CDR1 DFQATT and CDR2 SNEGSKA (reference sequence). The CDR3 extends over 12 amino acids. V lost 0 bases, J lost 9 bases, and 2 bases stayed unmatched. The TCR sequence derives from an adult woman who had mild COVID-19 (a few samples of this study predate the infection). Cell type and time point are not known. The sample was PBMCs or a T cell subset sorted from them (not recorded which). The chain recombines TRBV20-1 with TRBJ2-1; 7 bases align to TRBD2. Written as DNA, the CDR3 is TGCAGTGCTAGAGAGCGGGAGTTTGAGCAGTTCTTC. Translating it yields CSAREREFEQFF.